This entry lists 24 T cell receptor beta chains sequenced from one sample in a study of cytomegalovirus exposure and HLA in healthy donors. Only in-frame clones appear in the TCRdb table, and some are missing; sequencing was by immunoSEQ multiplex PCR. The sample holds 150,000 to 200,000 clones, 84% seen once. The sequencing input was PBMCs. The receptors stem from a woman younger than 45 in good health and CMV-seropositive.

This chain joins TRBV7-9 and TRBJ1-1, with 8 bases aligning to TRBD1. Germline lookup yields CDR1 SEHNR and CDR2 FQNEAQ (reference sequence). The CDR3 contains 15 residues. V lost 5 bases and J lost 2; bases outside the gene matches: 7. In DNA form, the CDR3 reads TGTGCCAGCAGCGTAAAGACAGGGGCAAACACTGAAGCTTTCTTT. Its translation: CASSVKTGANTEAFF.

V is TRBV30 and J is TRBJ1-5, with a tentative D call TRBD1 (5 bases). Germline values: CDR1 GTSNPN, CDR2 SVGIG (reference sequence). The CDR3 runs 16 residues. Trimming removed 3 bases at V and 7 bases at J, with 22 bases between. The CDR3 DNA reads as TGTGCCTGGAGAACGATGGGGGAGGCCCCTTTGCAGCCCCAGCATTTT. This encodes CAWRTMGEAPLQPQHF. The entire variable domain, with the rest obtained from reference TRBV30 and TRBJ1-5, is as follows: SQTIHQWPATLVQPVGSPLSLECTVEGTSNPNLYWYRQAAGRGLQLLFYSVGIGQISSEVPQNLSASRPQDRQFILSSKKLLLSDSGFYLCAWRTMGEAPLQPQHFGDGTRLSIL.

This clone turned up a few times. The genes are TRBV27 and TRBJ2-7; 13 bases match TRBD2. The germline V gene encodes CDR1 MNHEY and CDR2 SMNVEV (reference sequence). The length of the CDR3 is 16 residues. After removal of 3 bases from V and 4 bases from J, the junction contained 6 bases not matched to a gene. CDR3 nucleotides: TGTGCCAGCAGTTTTCGGACTAGCGGGAGAGGTTACGAGCAGTACTTC. Its translation is CASSFRTSGRGYEQYF.

The chain combines TRBV30 with TRBJ2-2, with D tentatively TRBD1 (6 bases). The CDR3 is 15 amino acids. Trimming shortened V by 1 base and J by 5 bases, and 14 bases separated the two germline ends. Germline V gene sequence: CDR1 GTSNPN, CDR2 SVGIG (reference sequence). Written as DNA, the CDR3 is TGTGCCTGGAGTGGTCCGGGAAGGGGGACCGGGGAGCTGTTTTTT. Protein: CAWSGPGRGTGELFF.

The chain links TRBV7-9 to TRBJ2-5; 8 bases match TRBD1. Germline lookup yields CDR1 SEHNR and CDR2 FQNEAQ (reference sequence). The CDR3 sequence is 14 residues long. V shed 5 bases, J shed 5 bases, and the junction held 7 bases outside the gene matches. CDR3 region: CASSIGQGLETQYF. The CDR3 DNA reads TGTGCCAGCAGCATAGGACAGGGTCTCGAGACCCAGTACTTC.

The rearrangement uses TRBV11-2 and TRBJ1-3, with D possibly matching TRBD1 (6 bases). The CDR3 has 14 amino acids. Germline CDR1 is SGHAT and CDR2 is FQNNGV. V dropped 1 base and J dropped 3 bases, with 7 bases sitting between them. For the CDR3, the DNA is TGTGCCAGCAGCTTAGTAGGGGGTGGAAACACCATATATTTT. Translated, it gives CASSLVGGGNTIYF.

V usage is TRBV2 and J usage is TRBJ2-7; a possible D gene is TRBD1 (5 bases). V was cut by 3 bases and J by 0 bases, with 21 bases left in between. Germline CDR1 reads SNHLY; CDR2 reads FYNNEI. CDR3 size: 18 residues. Here the CDR3 reads CASSDPRARVGSSYEQYF. DNA for the CDR3: TGTGCCAGCAGTGACCCCAGGGCCAGGGTTGGTAGCTCCTACGAGCAGTACTTC.

The chain couples TRBV29-1 to TRBJ1-2; the D is unclear. Germline-derived CDR1 and CDR2 are SQVTM and ANQGSEA. This CDR3 region has 13 residues. Trimming left V 6 bases short and J 4 bases short, with 15 bases between. The CDR3: CSVEGGSSYGYTF. The CDR3 DNA reads TGCAGCGTGGAGGGAGGCAGCAGCTATGGCTACACCTTC.

This clone was counted once. This chain joins TRBV5-1 and TRBJ2-5; a possible D gene is TRBD2 (5 bases). Trimming left V 5 bases short and J 5 bases short, with 16 bases between. The CDR3 totals 14 residues. The germline V gene has CDR1 SGHRS and CDR2 YFSETQ. This chain's CDR3 is CASRNNAGVETQYF. The CDR3, as DNA: TGCGCCAGCAGAAATAATGCGGGTGTGGAGACCCAGTACTTC.

V usage is TRBV6-6 and J usage is TRBJ2-7; unclear D gene. Trimming stripped 5 bases from V and 6 bases from J, with 8 bases between. Germline CDR1 MNHNY, CDR2 SVGAGI (reference sequence). The CDR3 extends over 11 amino acids. CDR3 sequence: CASSLSGEQYF. Here the CDR3 DNA reads TGTGCCAGCAGTCTCTCAGGCGAGCAGTACTTC.

The table lists this clone with a few counts. V usage is TRBV19 and J usage is TRBJ1-2; 9 bases fit TRBD1. Germline loops: CDR1 LNHDA, CDR2 SQIVND (reference sequence). The CDR3 runs 14 residues. Trimming removed 5 bases from V and 4 bases from J; junction bases left unmatched: 5. The CDR3 here is CASSGNRGPYGYTF. CDR3 nucleotide sequence: TGTGCCAGTAGTGGGAACAGGGGGCCCTATGGCTACACCTTC.

The chain recombines TRBV28 with TRBJ2-5; possibly TRBD2 for D (6 bases). Deletions cut 6 bases from V and 0 bases from J, with 20 bases between. Germline loops: CDR1 MDHEN, CDR2 SYDVKM. The CDR3 contains 17 residues. The CDR3 here is CASSLAVGASYQETQYF. As DNA, the CDR3 is TGTGCCAGCAGCTTAGCGGTAGGTGCGTCGTACCAAGAGACCCAGTACTTC.

V is TRBV7-3 and J is TRBJ2-3, with D uncertain. With 5 bases removed from V and 5 bases from J, the gap between germline ends came to 11 bases. The CDR3 extends over 13 amino acids. Germline V gives CDR1 SGHTA, CDR2 FQGTGA. The CDR3 spells CASSQNPRDTQYF. CDR3 nucleotide sequence: TGTGCCAGCAGCCAGAATCCTAGAGATACGCAGTATTTT.

The chain recombines TRBV6-1 with TRBJ1-5; D possibly corresponds to TRBD1 (5 bases). The V end was cut by 6 bases, the J end by 15 bases, with 21 bases between. This CDR3 spans 13 amino acids. CDR1 is MNHNS, CDR2 SASEGT, per germline. CDR3 amino acids: CASSPPDIAYWHF. The CDR3 DNA is TGTGCCAGCAGCCCCCCGGACATTGCTTACTGGCATTTT.

A single count supports this clone. The V gene is TRBV19, the J gene TRBJ1-4, with 7 positions matching TRBD1. The CDR3 contains 14 residues. The V gene's germline CDR1 is LNHDA and CDR2 SQIVND (reference sequence). V trimming: 5 bases; J trimming: 2 bases; junction bases outside the gene matches: 2. CDR3 nucleotide sequence: TGTGCCAGTAGTGTACAGGGGACTAATGAAAAACTGTTTTTT. Amino acid sequence: CASSVQGTNEKLFF.

The chain employs TRBV6-5 and TRBJ2-5; D not certain. The V gene lost 2 bases and the J gene lost 3 bases, with 7 bases spanning the gap. Germline V lookup: CDR1 MNHEY, CDR2 SVGAGI. The length of the CDR3 is 13 residues. The CDR3 here is CASSYGLEETQYF. For the CDR3, the DNA is TGTGCCAGCAGTTACGGGCTTGAAGAGACCCAGTACTTC.

CDR3 DNA: TGTGCCAGCAGCCAAGAACTAAAATCCGGGGAGCTGTTTTTT. Amino acid sequence: CASSQELKSGELFF. V is TRBV7-9 and J is TRBJ2-2; D not certain. The germline gives CDR1 SEHNR, CDR2 FQNEAQ (reference sequence). With 5 bases removed from V and 6 bases from J, the gap between germline ends came to 13 bases. The CDR3 is 14 amino acids.

The chain carries TRBV9 and TRBJ1-4; 7 bases fit TRBD1. CDR3 length equals 13 residues. The V and J ends lost 4 bases and 6 bases, in that order; junction bases with no gene match: 3. Germline V gives CDR1 SGDLS, CDR2 YYNGEE. CDR3 in DNA: TGTGCCAGCAGCCCCGGGACAGATGAAAAACTGTTTTTT. It is translated as CASSPGTDEKLFF.

The rearrangement uses TRBV27 and TRBJ2-7, with D tentatively TRBD1 (5 bases). Germline CDR1 MNHEY, CDR2 SMNVEV (reference sequence). CDR3 length equals 14 residues. V lost 2 bases and J lost 3, with 11 bases in between. The CDR3 coding sequence is TGTGCCAGCAGTTTAGACAGCCTGGGCTACGAGCAGTACTTC. Translation gives CASSLDSLGYEQYF.

The chain is built from TRBV11-2 and TRBJ2-1; D is possibly TRBD2 (5 bases). This CDR3 region has 13 residues. Germline loops: CDR1 SGHAT, CDR2 FQNNGV. V lost 0 bases and J 7 bases, leaving 7 bases between the germline ends. The CDR3 nucleotides read TGTGCCAGCAGCTTAGAGTCGGGAAATGAGCAGTTCTTC. As protein: CASSLESGNEQFF.

The genes are TRBV7-2 and TRBJ2-1, with TRBD2 matching over 7 bases. The CDR3 has 15 residues. V gave up 8 bases and J gave up 5 bases; unmatched junction bases: 12. Germline V gene lookup returns CDR1 SGHTA and CDR2 FQGNSA. In DNA form, the CDR3 reads TGTGCCAGCGCTAGCTCTCCGGGACTACACAATGAGCAGTTCTTC. It yields the protein CASASSPGLHNEQFF.

CDR3 nucleotides: TGCAGCGCCGTCGACAGGGTAAACACCGGGGAGCTGTTTTTT. This gives the protein CSAVDRVNTGELFF. The chain uses TRBV29-1 and TRBJ2-2; 7 nucleotides match TRBD1. J lost 2 bases, V lost 7 bases, and 7 bases had no gene match. Germline assignment: CDR1 SQVTM and CDR2 ANQGSEA. CDR3 size: 14 residues.

This clone was picked up one time. The chain couples TRBV5-1 to TRBJ2-1; 9 nucleotides line up with TRBD1. The CDR3 is 17 residues long. V was clipped by 3 bases and J by 1 base; unmatched bases: 8. Germline V CDR1 and CDR2: SGHRS, YFSETQ. CDR3 sequence (DNA): TGCGCCAGCAGCTCTTACGGGACAGGGTATTCCTACAATGAGCAGTTCTTC. Its translation: CASSSYGTGYSYNEQFF.

This clone was detected a few times. The V and J genes are TRBV21-1 and TRBJ2-7; TRBD1 was called by the table and not checked on the DNA. TRBV21-1 represents a pseudogene. The CDR3 covers 14 residues. Here the CDR3 reads CARSRQARPGEQYF. The CDR3 DNA reads TGTGCCAGAAGTCGACAGGCTCGACCGGGAGAGCAGTACTTC.